This TCR beta chain stems from a study of graft-versus-host responses after intestinal transplantation. Overall study: All recipients were transplanted with multivisceral, liver-intestinal, or isolated intestinal grafts. Anti-thymocyte globulin induction, then tacrolimus and steroids for about three years, went to all recipients. Study-wide findings and caveats: High graft-versus-host to host-versus-graft clonal ratios were found in allografts of patients who had graft-donor T cell macrochimerism. Declines in HvG clones occurring early post-transplant were associated with peak circulating GvH clone levels.

As concerns this clone: Its matching antigen is unknown.

Generated by immunoSEQ multiplex PCR, the TCRdb table keeps only in-frame clones and is missing some. The table has about 98,000 clones, roughly 86% seen once. V lost 5 bases and J 7 bases, leaving 17 bases between the germline ends. The germline gives CDR1 SEHNR, CDR2 FQNEAQ (reference sequence). The CDR3 runs to 15 residues. The rearrangement joins TRBV7-9 to TRBJ2-2; tentative D call: TRBD1 (6 bases). This TCR derives from a human patient who received an intestinal transplant, so some T cells may come from the graft donor. Here the sequenced sample was PBMCs, taken 255 days after intestinal transplant. The CDR3 is CASSAGTGSGGELFF. CDR3 bases: TGTGCCAGCAGCGCTGGCACAGGGTCAGGCGGGGAGCTGTTTTTT.